This T cell receptor beta chain was captured in a study of blood T cell repertoires in COVID-19. Study at large: Both acute and convalescent COVID-19 samples were obtained from the United States, Italy and Spain. PBMCs, B-cell-depleted T cells, or T cells provided the cDNA or gDNA that made up the material.

Authors' methods: Amplification of reference gene primers was used by the study to estimate nucleated cell counts. Sequencing was performed with immunoSEQ multiplex PCR; in TCRdb, only in-frame clones are kept and a portion is missing. That table furnishes V, J and clone size, whereas the DNA furnished D and trimming. The top ten hold around 8% of the sample, which has approximately 150,000 clones, 82% seen once. This TCR derives from a woman in her 70s with acute or convalescent COVID-19. The material sequenced was peripheral blood.

CDR3 region: CASSRGSGGLNQETQYF. CDR3 DNA: TGTGCCAGCAGTCGGGGTAGCGGGGGGTTGAACCAAGAGACCCAGTACTTC. The chain links TRBV6-2 or TRBV6-3 to TRBJ2-5; 10 nucleotides align to TRBD2. V lost 5 bases, J lost 0 bases, and 9 bases stayed unmatched. This CDR3 is built from 17 residues. Per the germline V gene, CDR1 is MNHEY and CDR2 is SVGEGT.